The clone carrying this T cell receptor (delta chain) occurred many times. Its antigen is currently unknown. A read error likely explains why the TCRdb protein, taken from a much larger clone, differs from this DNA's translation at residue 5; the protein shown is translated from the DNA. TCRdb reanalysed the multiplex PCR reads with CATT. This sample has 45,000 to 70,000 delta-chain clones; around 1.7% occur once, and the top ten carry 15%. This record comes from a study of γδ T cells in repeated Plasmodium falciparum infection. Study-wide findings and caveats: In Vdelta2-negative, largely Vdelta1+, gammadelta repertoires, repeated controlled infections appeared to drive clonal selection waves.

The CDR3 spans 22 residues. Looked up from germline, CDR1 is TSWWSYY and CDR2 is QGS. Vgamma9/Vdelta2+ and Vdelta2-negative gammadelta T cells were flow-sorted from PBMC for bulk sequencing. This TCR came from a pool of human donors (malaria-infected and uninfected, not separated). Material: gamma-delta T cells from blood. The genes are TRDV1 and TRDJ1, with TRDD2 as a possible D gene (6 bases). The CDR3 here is CALGETPFFLTNLASPTDKLIF. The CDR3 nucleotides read TGTGCTCTCGGGGAGACCCCATTCTTCCTCACCAATTTAGCGTCTCCAACCGATAAACTCATCTTT.